This T cell receptor beta chain derives from a study of molecular identifiers for immune sequencing clone quantification. CDR1 and CDR2 (germline): DFQATT, SNEGSKA (reference sequence). V was cut by 2 bases and J by 5 bases, with 6 bases left in between. CDR3 size: 12 residues. TCRdb reprocessed the PCR reads with MiXCR, giving one entry per CDR3 protein. The table lists just over 40,000 distinct CDR3 sequences, about 18% of them singletons. This clonotype was detected many times. The sequenced material came from naive CD8+ T cells from blood, with Jurkat cell RNA spiked in. The subset: FACS-sorted CD8+CD4-CCR7+CD45RA+ naive T cells. This chain connects TRBV20-1 to TRBJ1-4; unclear D gene. This TCR came from a human donor in good health. Some libraries in this study had Jurkat cell RNA spiked in. CDR3 protein: CSARRKNEKLFF. The CDR3, as DNA: TGCAGTGCTAGACGGAAGAATGAAAAACTGTTTTTT.